This TCR beta chain was captured by sequencing in a study of control samples from healthy donors and cancer patients. Produced via immunoSEQ multiplex PCR; TCRdb's table is partial and in-frame only. The sample lists 50,000 to 55,000 clones; 87% were seen once. Trimming removed 7 bases from V and 3 bases from J; junction bases left unmatched: 11. Germline V lookup: CDR1 SEHNR, CDR2 FQNEAQ (reference sequence). The CDR3 sequence is 17 residues long. This rearrangement joins TRBV7-9 to TRBJ2-6; 8 bases match TRBD2. The sequence was collected from a man aged 60-69 years with head and neck cancer. The material sequenced was PBMCs. CDR3 DNA: TGTGCCAGCACCCCGTGGCGGGGGGAGCTTGGGGCCAACGTCCTGACTTTC. Residues: CASTPWRGELGANVLTF.